The 10 T cell receptor beta chains below all came from one sample that was sequenced in a study of T cells after posttransplantation cyclophosphamide (dated by TCRdb to the mid-2010s). The protocol used for the library was the immunoSEQ multiplex PCR assay. Here the immuneACCESS table is served through TCRdb, limited to in-frame sequences with V and J called. Missing clones are a known gap in these copies; in checked studies unresolved V genes cover under half, and the rest lacks a known reason. Across this sample there are about 22,000 clones, with 70% to 90% seen only once. The leading ten clones occupy 8.2% of the sample. A control cohort of 11 patients who had been given myeloablative marrow transplants with methotrexate plus a calcineurin inhibitor was sampled 1 year after transplant. Sequenced material: PBMCs, taken after an allogeneic stem cell transplant with a calcineurin inhibitor and methotrexate. The receptors were gathered from a female patient in her forties or fifties who received an allogeneic stem cell transplant from an unrelated donor, was CMV-positive, and had chronic GVHD only. Some T cells may be donor cells from the graft after a transplant.

The chain combines TRBV5-8 with TRBJ1-1; TRBD1 is a possible D gene (5 bases). Looked up from germline, CDR1 is SGHTS and CDR2 is YDEGEE. There are 15 residues in the CDR3. V was pared by 4 bases and J by 0 bases, with 13 bases between. The CDR3 region has the DNA TGTGCCAGCAGCGTCCTTGTGACAGTGAACACTGAAGCTTTCTTT. Translated: CASSVLVTVNTEAFF.

V gene TRBV27 combines with J gene TRBJ1-2; 7 nucleotides align to TRBD1. CDR3 size: 18 residues. Trimming took 4 bases from V and 0 from J; bases not matched to a gene: 14. Germline lookup yields CDR1 MNHEY and CDR2 SMNVEV (reference sequence). This CDR3 is CASSSTHAGQGANYGYTF. The CDR3 DNA reads TGTGCCAGCAGTTCCACCCACGCGGGGCAGGGGGCTAACTATGGCTACACCTTC.

Only a few counts were recorded for this clone. This sequence joins TRBV10-3 and TRBJ2-7; 7 bases align to TRBD2. Germline trimming cut 3 bases from V and 3 bases from J; bases unmatched to any gene: 5. This CDR3 comprises 14 residues. CDR1 is ENHRY, CDR2 SYGVKD, per germline. The CDR3 sequence is CAISETASGYEQYF. The CDR3 region has the DNA TGTGCCATCAGTGAAACCGCTAGCGGCTACGAGCAGTACTTC.

The chain is built from TRBV18 and TRBJ2-6, with D perhaps TRBD2 (5 bases). V was clipped by 11 bases and J by 0 bases, with 14 bases between them. This CDR3 comprises 15 residues. Germline lookup yields CDR1 KGHSH and CDR2 LQKENI. Here the CDR3 DNA reads TGTGCCGCGACACTAGGGAACTCTGGGGCCAACGTCCTGACTTTC. This translates into CAATLGNSGANVLTF.

The chain uses TRBV5-1 and TRBJ2-6; maybe TRBD2 (5 bases). V lost 4 bases and J 2 bases, leaving 13 bases between the germline ends. This CDR3 comprises 16 residues. The germline V gene has CDR1 SGHRS and CDR2 YFSETQ. This chain's CDR3 is CASSLASSPGANVLTF. The CDR3 region has the DNA TGCGCCAGCAGCCTGGCTTCTAGCCCTGGGGCCAACGTCCTGACTTTC.

The V call is TRBV6-4, the J call TRBJ2-1; 11 bases align to TRBD2. CDR3 size: 18 residues. The trim removed 6 bases at V and 6 bases at J, leaving 16 bases unmatched. CDR1 is MRHNA and CDR2 is SNTAGT in the germline V gene. CDR3 nucleotides: TGTGCCAGCAGCAAAGGCAGCGCTAGCGGGAGGAGGGTCAATGAGCAGTTCTTC. Encoded protein: CASSKGSASGRRVNEQFF.

The count of this clone is one. The chain carries TRBV2 and TRBJ2-1; TRBD2 aligns across 7 bases. The CDR3 has 17 residues. With 7 bases clipped from V and 0 bases from J, the junction kept 12 bases outside the gene matches. The germline V gene has CDR1 SNHLY and CDR2 FYNNEI. CDR3 in amino acids: CASNSDASGSSYNEQFF. In nucleotides, the CDR3 is TGTGCCAGCAATTCAGACGCTAGCGGTAGCTCCTACAATGAGCAGTTCTTC.

J is TRBJ1-1 and V is TRBV4-1; D call uncertain. The germline gives CDR1 MGHRA, CDR2 YSYEKL. The CDR3 extends over 16 amino acids. V was clipped by 2 bases and J by 0 bases, with 13 bases between them. The CDR3 DNA sequence: TGCGCCAGCAGCCAACCCTACCGAGGGTTGAACACTGAAGCTTTCTTT. Encoded protein: CASSQPYRGLNTEAFF.

V and J are TRBV19 and TRBJ2-7, with 7 nucleotides matching TRBD1. V trimming: 4 bases; J trimming: 9 bases; junction bases outside the gene matches: 15. This CDR3 region has 15 residues. Germline CDR1 is LNHDA and CDR2 is SQIVND (reference sequence). This CDR3 reads CASSTDLTKTGAQYF. For the CDR3, the DNA is TGTGCCAGTAGTACCGACTTGACCAAAACAGGGGCGCAGTACTTC.

The rearrangement links TRBV18 to TRBJ2-5; D gene uncertain. The ends were cut back, 1 base at V and 3 bases at J, with 3 bases in the middle. This CDR3 region has 12 residues. Per germline, CDR1 KGHSH and CDR2 LQKENI. The CDR3 region has the DNA TGTGCCAGCTCACCACTAGAAGAGACCCAGTACTTC. This codes for CASSPLEETQYF.